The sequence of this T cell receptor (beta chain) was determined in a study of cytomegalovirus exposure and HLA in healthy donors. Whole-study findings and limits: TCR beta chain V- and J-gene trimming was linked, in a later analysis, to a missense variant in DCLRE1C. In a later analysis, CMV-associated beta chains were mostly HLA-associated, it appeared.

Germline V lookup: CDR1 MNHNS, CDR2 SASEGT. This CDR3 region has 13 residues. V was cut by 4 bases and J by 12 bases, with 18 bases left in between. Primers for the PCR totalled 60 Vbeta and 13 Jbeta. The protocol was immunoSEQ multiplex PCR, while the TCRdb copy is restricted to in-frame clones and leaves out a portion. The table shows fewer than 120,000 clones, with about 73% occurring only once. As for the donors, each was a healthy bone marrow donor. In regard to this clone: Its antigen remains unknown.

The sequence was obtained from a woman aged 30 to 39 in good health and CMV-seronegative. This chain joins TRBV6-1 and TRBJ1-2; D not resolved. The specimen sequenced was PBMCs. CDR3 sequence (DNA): TGTGCCAGCAGTGGCTTTCAGATAGGTGGAGACACCTTC. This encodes CASSGFQIGGDTF.